This section outlines one T cell receptor beta chain sequence together with its context. Original processing notes: Amplification of reference gene primers was used by the study to estimate nucleated cell counts. Using immunoSEQ multiplex PCR, the repertoire was profiled, and TCRdb retains in-frame clones only, with some absent. V, J and clone size are taken as reported in that table, and D and trimming were inferred from the DNA itself. The repertoire includes approximately 31,000 clones, 85% to 95% of them detected once, and roughly 13% sits in the top ten. V lost 6 bases and J lost 5; bases outside the gene matches: 7. The germline V gene has CDR1 MNHEY and CDR2 SVGAGI. The CDR3 contains 13 residues. The source of the sample is a study of blood T cell repertoires in COVID-19. Study in general: Researchers got acute and convalescent COVID-19 samples from the United States, Italy and Spain.

Sequencing was performed on peripheral blood. The clonotype was recovered from a human donor in a cohort sampled during active COVID-19. The chain links TRBV6-5 to TRBJ2-7; 7 bases are shared with TRBD1. In nucleotides, the CDR3 is TGTGCCAGCAGAGACAGGGTCTGGGACGAGCAGTACTTC. It encodes CASRDRVWDEQYF.